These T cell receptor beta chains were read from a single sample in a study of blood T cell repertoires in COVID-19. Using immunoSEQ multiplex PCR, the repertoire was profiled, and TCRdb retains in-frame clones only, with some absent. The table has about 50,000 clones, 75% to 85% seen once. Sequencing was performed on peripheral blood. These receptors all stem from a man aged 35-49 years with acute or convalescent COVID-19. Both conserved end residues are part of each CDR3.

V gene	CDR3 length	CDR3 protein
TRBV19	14	CASSVPLLAAEAFF
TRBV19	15	CASSATGTKNQPQHF
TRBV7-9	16	CASSLAPSGLNNEQFF
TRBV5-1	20	CASSPGQLSGQGLAKNIQYF
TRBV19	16	CASSSTQKGQGSEAFF
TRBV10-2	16	CASSERRVADTGELFF
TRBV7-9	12	CASSLAYRGYTF
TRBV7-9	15	CASSLEQASGTEAFF
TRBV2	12	CASRQGAQGYTF
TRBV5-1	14	CASSFRDRGTEAFF
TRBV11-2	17	CASSPLTTGLALVEAFF
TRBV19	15	CASSAKQGYNSPLHF
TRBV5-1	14	CASSLLKGGNEQFF
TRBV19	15	CASSIGGAGVYGYTF
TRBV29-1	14	CSASSWQRQETQYF
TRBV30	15	CAWREQGMGNQPQHF
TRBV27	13	CASSSQGNYGYTF
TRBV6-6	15	CASSTPGQGRNTIYF
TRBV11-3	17	CASSLSGPTGNQETQYF
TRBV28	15	CASSPRQGASYGYTF
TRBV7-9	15	CASSPWTSATGELFF
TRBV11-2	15	CASRRPGRATDEQYF